This T cell receptor (beta chain) derives from a study of blood T cell repertoires in COVID-19. On the study more broadly: The origin of the acute and convalescent COVID-19 samples was the United States, Italy and Spain. PBMCs, B-cell-depleted T cells, or T cells were the source of the cDNA or gDNA that made up the material.

As originally analysed: Estimation of nucleated cell counts relied on the amplification of reference gene primers. Using immunoSEQ multiplex PCR, the repertoire was profiled, and TCRdb retains in-frame clones only, with some absent. V, J and clone size were drawn from that table, and D and trimming were deduced from the DNA. The sample consists of about 670,000 clones, around 90% of them appearing once. J was trimmed by 0 bases and V by 1 base; bases with no gene match: 5. Germline CDR1 SGHTS, CDR2 YDEGEE. This CDR3 spans 16 amino acids. The chain carries TRBV5-8 and TRBJ1-1, with 8 bases identical to TRBD1. Material for sequencing was peripheral blood. The sequence derives from a woman younger than 30 with acute or convalescent COVID-19. DNA of the CDR3: TGTGCCAGCAGCTTGCAGGGGGCACGGATGAACACTGAAGCTTTCTTT. Translated: CASSLQGARMNTEAFF. Complete variable domain (other parts from reference TRBV5-8 and TRBJ1-1): EAGVTQSPTHLIKTRGQQATLRCSPISGHTSVYWYQQALGLGLQFLLWYDEGEERNRGNFPPRFSGRQFPNYSSELNVNALELEDSALYLCASSLQGARMNTEAFFGQGTRLTVV.